This T cell receptor beta chain is from a study of T-cell reconstitution after alpha-beta-depleted transplantation in children. As it was prepared, the TCRbeta library received unique molecular identifiers. Via MiXCR, TCRdb re-called the PCR reads, giving one row per CDR3 protein. The data hold about 410,000 distinct CDR3 sequences, with around 20% observed a single time. This clonotype was seen a handful of times. Material: PBMCs from the stem cell graft donor, obtained from the stem cell graft. This receptor was identified in a human donor who donated a stem cell graft to a child with acute myeloid leukemia.

CDR3 nucleotides: TGCAGTGCTAGAGATCGTCGGGGAAGTCAGCCCCAGCATTTT. It specifies CSARDRRGSQPQHF. V is TRBV20-1 and J is TRBJ1-5; D ambiguous. V lost 0 bases, J lost 6 bases, and 12 bases lay in between. The CDR3 has 14 residues. Germline V gene lookup returns CDR1 DFQATT and CDR2 SNEGSKA (reference sequence).